Below, 28 T cell receptor beta chains from the same sample are listed, as sequenced in a study. TCRdb called the reads again in MiXCR, with one record for every CDR3 protein. The sample has several thousand distinct CDR3 sequences; more than 25% are singletons. Source material: blood. These receptors came from a human donor.

This clonotype is medium-sized (0.01 to 0.1%) within its sample. V gene TRBV20-1 combines with J gene TRBJ1-1; tentatively, D is TRBD1 (6 bases). Trimming pared 0 bases from V and 1 base from J, leaving 18 bases between. Germline loops: CDR1 DFQATT, CDR2 SNEGSKA (reference sequence). The CDR3 has 17 amino acids. This CDR3 is CSARDQVWGRENTEAFF. CDR3 in DNA: TGCAGTGCTAGAGATCAGGTCTGGGGGCGAGAGAACACTGAAGCTTTCTTT.

This chain joins TRBV20-1 and TRBJ1-5, with D unclear. Germline values: CDR1 DFQATT, CDR2 SNEGSKA (reference sequence). V lost 1 base and J 6 bases, leaving 13 bases between the germline ends. CDR3 size: 14 residues. The CDR3, as DNA: TGCAGTGCTAGAGCGGGCGAGGTCAGTCAGCCCCAGCATTTT. Translated: CSARAGEVSQPQHF.

The genes are TRBV4-2 and TRBJ2-1; 8 bases agree with TRBD2. Unmatched junction bases numbered 13, after V lost 2 bases and J lost 7 bases. The CDR3 runs 17 residues. CDR1 is LGHNA, CDR2 YNFKEQ, per germline. CDR3: CASSQSAPAGEENEQFF. The DNA of the CDR3 is TGTGCCAGCAGCCAATCGGCACCAGCGGGAGAGGAGAATGAGCAGTTCTTC.

This clonotype was seen a handful of times. It may be a read error: a sequence one base away is much more abundant. This chain joins TRBV12-5 and TRBJ2-7; no clear D gene. This CDR3 contains 12 residues. V lost 4 bases and J lost 7, with 11 bases in between. Germline V gene data show CDR1 as LGHNT and CDR2 as FRNRAP. The CDR3 DNA is TGTGCTAGTGGTTCCGTTTACAATGAGCAGTACTTC. Encoded protein: CASGSVYNEQYF.

The V gene is TRBV6-4, the J gene TRBJ2-7; the D is unclear. The CDR3 extends over 11 amino acids. Looked up from germline, CDR1 is MRHNA and CDR2 is SNTAGT. The V end lost 0 bases, the J end lost 3 bases, and 0 bases lay between the germline ends. This CDR3 reads CASSDSYEQYF. CDR3 sequence (DNA): TGTGCCAGCAGTGACTCCTACGAGCAGTACTTC.

Comment on this clonotype: Since the CDR3 does not end with the conserved phenylalanine or tryptophan, this likely comes from a read error. The DNA is omitted, as the CDR3 cannot be located on it reliably, and the CDR3 follows TCRdb's listing. The chain recombines TRBV14 with TRBJ1-2. The CDR3 adds up to 10 amino acids, both ends counted. Per germline, CDR1 SGHDN and CDR2 FVKESK. The CDR3 sequence is CASSQEAELA.

By share, this clonotype counts as medium-sized. The rearrangement uses TRBV29-1 and TRBJ1-1; D is unresolved. Trimming stripped 5 bases from V and 0 bases from J, with 4 bases between. There are 11 residues in the CDR3. Per germline, CDR1 SQVTM and CDR2 ANQGSEA. The CDR3 DNA reads as TGCAGCGTTCTTTTGAACACTGAAGCTTTCTTT. Translation: CSVLLNTEAFF.

This clonotype is labeled as medium-sized. V and J are TRBV29-1 and TRBJ1-1, with a weak D call TRBD1 (5 bases). This CDR3 region has 17 residues. The V end was cut by 6 bases, the J end by 0 bases, with 23 bases between. CDR1 is SQVTM, CDR2 ANQGSEA, per germline. Written as DNA, the CDR3 is TGCAGCGTGAATCTGGGAGAGGGGCCTTCGATGAACACTGAAGCTTTCTTT. It translates to CSVNLGEGPSMNTEAFF. The entire variable domain, with the rest obtained from reference TRBV29-1 and TRBJ1-1, is as follows: SAVISQKPSRDICQRGTSLTIQCQVDSQVTMMFWYRQQPGQSLTLIATANQGSEATYESGFVIDKFPISRPNLTFSTLTVSNMSPEDSSIYLCSVNLGEGPSMNTEAFFGQGTRLTVV.

This clonotype counts as medium-sized (0.01 to 0.1%). The chain joins TRBV20-1 to TRBJ1-1; D unclear. Germline assignment: CDR1 DFQATT and CDR2 SNEGSKA (reference sequence). The V and J ends lost 0 bases and 8 bases respectively, with 13 bases between them. The CDR3 runs to 13 residues. CDR3: CSAREWTREEAFF. CDR3 in DNA: TGCAGTGCTAGAGAATGGACGAGAGAAGAAGCTTTCTTT.

By share, this clonotype ranks as medium-sized. The chain couples TRBV20-1 to TRBJ2-2, with TRBD1 as a possible D gene (6 bases). Germline V gives CDR1 DFQATT, CDR2 SNEGSKA (reference sequence). V lost 6 bases and J 4 bases, leaving 15 bases between the germline ends. The CDR3 covers 14 residues. The CDR3 is CSARGHYSTGELFF. The CDR3 DNA reads TGCAGTGCCAGGGGCCATTATTCCACCGGGGAGCTGTTTTTT.

This clonotype was counted many times. The rearrangement links TRBV20-1 to TRBJ2-3; perhaps TRBD2 as D (6 bases). Deletions cut 6 bases from V and 0 bases from J, with 16 bases between. The CDR3 is made up of 15 amino acids. Germline-derived CDR1 and CDR2 are DFQATT and SNEGSKA (reference sequence). The CDR3 region has the DNA TGCAGTGCCGTCCCCCCCGGGACTAGCACAGATACGCAGTATTTT. This sequence encodes CSAVPPGTSTDTQYF.

In this sample, this clonotype is medium-sized (0.01 to 0.1%). This chain uses TRBV18 with TRBJ2-3; 14 nucleotides match TRBD2. The CDR3 has 19 amino acids. CDR1 and CDR2 from the germline V gene are KGHSH and LQKENI. The V gene end was trimmed by 3 bases and the J gene end by 7 bases; junction bases not matched to a gene: 15. The CDR3 here is CASSPGLAGGMILRNTQYF. The CDR3 DNA sequence: TGTGCCAGCTCACCCGGACTAGCGGGAGGAATGATATTGCGAAATACGCAGTATTTT.

This clonotype has only a few counts. The chain's CDR3 is CASSSISPWREARLSYEQYF. CDR3 sequence (DNA): TGTGCCAGCAGTTCGATAAGCCCATGGAGGGAGGCACGGTTGTCATACGAGCAGTACTTC. The chain couples TRBV6-5 to TRBJ2-7; maybe TRBD2 (6 bases). The CDR3 has 20 amino acids. Per germline, CDR1 MNHEY and CDR2 SVGAGI. The V end lost 4 bases, the J end lost 4 bases, and 32 bases lay between the germline ends.

V gene TRBV13 combines with J gene TRBJ1-2; a weak D match, TRBD1 (6 bases). The germline gives CDR1 PRHDT, CDR2 FYEKMQ (reference sequence). The CDR3 is 14 residues long. V lost 4 bases and J 1 base, leaving 10 bases between the germline ends. The CDR3 sequence is CASSSGQLNYGYTF. The CDR3 DNA is TGTGCCAGCAGCTCAGGACAGCTTAACTATGGCTACACCTTC.

This clonotype appeared a single time. V is TRBV29-1 and J is TRBJ1-6, with 7 positions matching TRBD1. Germline-derived CDR1 and CDR2 are SQVTM and ANQGSEA. The ends lost 2 bases at V and 13 bases at J; junction bases unmatched: 8. The CDR3 has 13 residues. The CDR3 nucleotides are TGCAGCGTTGAAAGGGGTAGGGGGCAGCCCCTCCACTTT. Translated, it gives CSVERGRGQPLHF. The full variable domain, rest sourced from reference TRBV29-1 and TRBJ1-6, is SAVISQKPSRDICQRGTSLTIQCQVDSQVTMMFWYRQQPGQSLTLIATANQGSEATYESGFVIDKFPISRPNLTFSTLTVSNMSPEDSSIYLCSVERGRGQPLHFGNGTRLTVT.

This clonotype qualifies as medium-sized (0.01 to 0.1%). This chain connects TRBV4-2 to TRBJ2-3; 7 nucleotides line up with TRBD2. Germline CDR1 reads LGHNA; CDR2 reads YNFKEQ. The CDR3 length is 16 residues. V lost 1 base and J lost 4; bases outside the gene matches: 8. CDR3 sequence: CASSQVSAGVADTQYF. The CDR3 nucleotides read TGTGCCAGCAGCCAAGTTTCTGCGGGAGTAGCAGATACGCAGTATTTT.

There are many counts of this clonotype. The chain is built from TRBV29-1 and TRBJ2-3; D may match TRBD1 or TRBD2 (5 bases each). This CDR3 has 11 residues. V dropped 4 bases and J dropped 3 bases, with 5 bases sitting between them. CDR1 SQVTM and CDR2 ANQGSEA come from the germline V gene. The CDR3 region has the DNA TGCAGCGTTGGGGGGACAGATACGCAGTATTTT. As protein: CSVGGTDTQYF.

By share, this clonotype ranks as medium-sized (0.01 to 0.1%). The CDR3 coding sequence is TGTGCCAGCAGCCAGGACAGGGACTACAATGAGCAGTTCTTC. Its protein product is CASSQDRDYNEQFF. The V gene is TRBV14, the J gene TRBJ2-1; TRBD1 matches at 8 bases. Trimming cost V 3 bases and J 3 bases; bases outside gene matches: 1. Per germline, CDR1 SGHDN and CDR2 FVKESK. The CDR3 totals 14 residues.

In DNA form, the CDR3 reads TGCAGTGCTAGAGATGAGGTGGATCGCCTATACAATCCACCCCTCCACTTT. Translating gives CSARDEVDRLYNPPLHF. The chain is built from TRBV20-1 and TRBJ1-6; no reliable D call. The CDR3 extends over 17 amino acids. The germline CDR1 and CDR2 sequences are DFQATT and SNEGSKA (reference sequence). The germline V and J ends were trimmed by 0 bases and 11 bases, with 23 bases remaining between them.

The chain has TRBV4-2 and TRBJ2-6; D gene unclear. CDR1 is LGHNA, CDR2 YNFKEQ, per germline. V dropped 1 base and J dropped 0 bases, with 16 bases sitting between them. CDR3 length: 19 residues. The CDR3: CASSQGEVGLCSGANVLTF. The CDR3 DNA reads TGTGCCAGCAGCCAAGGGGAAGTCGGGCTGTGCTCTGGGGCCAACGTCCTGACTTTC.

As regards this clonotype: This clone may be a read error of a much larger clone one base away. The V call is TRBV14, the J call TRBJ2-5; D possibly corresponds to TRBD1 (6 bases). The germline gives CDR1 SGHDN, CDR2 FVKESK. The CDR3 extends over 14 amino acids. CDR3 protein: CAGLRGRDQETQYF. CDR3 nucleotides: TGTGCGGGGCTCAGGGGCCGTGACCAAGAGACCCAGTACTTC. The variable domain in full, completed from reference TRBV14 and TRBJ2-5, reads EAGVTQFPSHSVIEKGQTVTLRCDPISGHDNLYWYRRVMGKEIKFLLHFVKESKQDESGMPNNRFLAERTGGTYSTLKVQPAELEDSGVYFCAGLRGRDQETQYFGPGTRLLVL.

V gene TRBV19 combines with J gene TRBJ1-2; 7 bases match TRBD1. The germline CDR1 and CDR2 sequences are LNHDA and SQIVND (reference sequence). Trimming at V came to 7 bases and at J to 4 bases, leaving 9 bases not matched to a gene. The CDR3 covers 14 residues. The CDR3 sequence is CASNRQPGGYGYTF. In nucleotides, the CDR3 is TGTGCCAGTAACAGACAGCCAGGGGGCTATGGCTACACCTTC.

CDR3 in amino acids: CASSSISGEGYTF. The CDR3 nucleotides read TGTGCCAGCAGTTCGATAAGCGGGGAGGGCTACACCTTC. This chain connects TRBV6-5 to TRBJ1-2; D is ambiguous. V dropped 4 bases and J dropped 8 bases, with 14 bases sitting between them. The CDR3 consists of 13 residues. Germline-derived CDR1 and CDR2 are MNHEY and SVGAGI.

Relative to its sample, this clonotype is medium-sized. The V gene is TRBV20-1, the J gene TRBJ2-7; the D call may be TRBD1 or TRBD2 (5 bases each). The germline V gene has CDR1 DFQATT and CDR2 SNEGSKA (reference sequence). The CDR3 sequence is 15 residues long. V lost 2 bases to trimming and J lost 4 bases, with 18 bases between them. In DNA, the CDR3 is TGCAGTGCTAGAATCCACGGGACCAGGAGTTACGAGCAGTACTTC. Translating gives CSARIHGTRSYEQYF.

By sample share, this clonotype is medium-sized (0.01 to 0.1%). The chain joins TRBV28 to TRBJ2-3; D uncertain. This CDR3 spans 16 amino acids. The V end was cut by 5 bases, the J end by 4 bases, with 19 bases between. Germline assignment: CDR1 MDHEN and CDR2 SYDVKM. This CDR3 reads CASSPGWPQGSDTQYF. CDR3 coding DNA: TGTGCCAGCAGTCCAGGCTGGCCCCAAGGATCAGATACGCAGTATTTT.

Within the sample, this clonotype is large. The CDR3 sequence: CASSQTASGSTDTQYF. The CDR3 DNA sequence: TGTGCCAGCAGCCAAACCGCGTCGGGAAGCACAGATACGCAGTATTTT. V usage is TRBV4-2 and J usage is TRBJ2-3; the D gene is possibly TRBD2 (5 bases). Trimming took 2 bases from V and 0 from J, leaving 12 bases between them. The CDR3 runs to 16 residues. The germline V gene has CDR1 LGHNA and CDR2 YNFKEQ.

V and J are TRBV29-1 and TRBJ2-1; TRBD1 aligns across 10 bases. The V segment lost 6 bases and the J segment 7 bases; nucleotides outside the gene matches: 12. CDR1 is SQVTM, CDR2 ANQGSEA, per germline. The CDR3 totals 15 residues. The CDR3 loop is CSVHRGTGATNEQFF. For the CDR3, the DNA is TGCAGCGTCCACCGGGGGACAGGGGCGACAAATGAGCAGTTCTTC.

Of note for this clonotype: One end of the junction varies from germline; a read error may be responsible. This sequence joins TRBV29-1 and TRBJ2-3, with 7 bases identical to TRBD1. CDR3 length: 13 residues. Germline CDR1 is SQVTM and CDR2 is ANQGSEA. The CDR3 DNA sequence: TGCAGCGTAGAAGGGACAGTAAACAATGAGCAGTATTTT. Amino acids: CSVEGTVNNEQYF.